This T cell receptor beta chain is drawn from a study of blood T cell repertoires in COVID-19 (dated by TCRdb to about 2020). Looking at the study overall: The collaborator samples originated in the United States, Italy and Spain and spanned the acute and convalescent phases of COVID-19. The sample metadata nearly always contained a de-identified subject ID, COVID-19 status, age in years and sex. Deeply sampled blood TCRbeta repertoires from subjects exposed to, actively infected with, or recovered from COVID-19 were included in the dataset. The samples were drawn from the first 160 participants of the ongoing ImmuneRACE study and from 1,254 subjects provided by 6 global collaborators. HLA class I and class II types, where available, came from metadata supplied by the sample provider rather than from assay-based typing. The material from the prospective study consisted of cDNA or gDNA derived from T cells, B-cell-depleted T cells, or PBMCs. The repertoires were released in a freely available public database meant as a resource for research on the immune response to SARS-CoV-2.

Regarding this clone: What antigen it recognizes has not been identified. No base quality values were provided; no much bigger clone lies one nucleotide off.

One collaborating source in Seattle enrolled patients during active infection and followed them longitudinally through the course of disease. The collaborating institutions used their own protocols to collect whole blood in K2EDTA tubes. Collaborator samples were shipped for TCRbeta analysis as frozen whole blood, isolated PBMCs, or DNA extracted from either sample type. TCRbeta CDR3 regions were amplified from genomic DNA using the immunoSEQ Assay, a bias-controlled multiplex PCR. The study's processing was this. Within the assay, amplification of reference gene primers was used to estimate how many nucleated cells each sample contained. To quantify the absolute abundance of each unique TCRbeta CDR3 rearrangement, sequence reads were collapsed and filtered. For each sample, productive Simpson clonality was calculated as the square root of Simpson's diversity index over productive rearrangements. TCRdb mirrors the immuneACCESS table, restricted to in-frame sequences. Some clones are absent from its copies; in checked studies, under half trace to an unresolved V gene, and the reason for the others is unknown. D and trimming were read from the DNA, whereas the V and J calls and clone size are those reported in that table. The sample records some 80,000 clones, 70% to 90% of which are singletons. The ten largest make up 8.5% to 10% of the sample.

The full study reports these points: Clinical and demographic metadata were provided uncurated, with the amount varying by source and participant.

This sequence originates from a man in his fifties or sixties with COVID-19, enrolled during active disease. Source material: peripheral blood.

The CDR3 has the sequence CASSRGGQETQYF. The bases read TGTGCCAGCAGCCGCGGGGGTCAGGAGACCCAGTACTTC. This chain is built from TRBV7-9 and TRBJ2-5; 7 junctional bases match TRBD2. Including cysteine and phenylalanine, the CDR3 has 13 amino acids. The DNA shown is the 39-base CDR3, in frame from base 1. V trim: 5 bases; J trim: 5 bases; unmatched bases: 5. The germline V gene (reference sequence) provides CDR1 SEHNR and CDR2 FQNEAQ.